This T cell receptor (beta chain) came from a study of long-term antiretroviral therapy in people with HIV. V lost 3 bases and J lost 1, with 12 bases in between. The germline V gene has CDR1 KGHSH and CDR2 LQKENI. The CDR3 loop spans 15 amino acids. Survey level was the resolution at which the v3.0 immunoSEQ assay ran. TCRdb keeps only in-frame clones here, not all; method: immunoSEQ multiplex PCR. In the table there are some 22,000 clones, approximately 77% of which are singletons. Sample: unsorted PBMCs, taken at the start of antiretroviral therapy. The receptor was isolated from a man in his fifties with HIV. The chain combines TRBV18 with TRBJ1-2; D might be TRBD1 (6 bases). CDR3 residues: CASSPRTDSNYGYTF. Written as DNA, the CDR3 is TGTGCCAGCTCACCGCGGACGGACAGTAACTATGGCTACACCTTC.